The present entry profiles one TCR beta chain with its context. The sample belongs to a study of blood T cell repertoires in COVID-19. About the research overall: Samples of COVID-19 (acute and convalescent) were obtained from the United States, Italy and Spain. The cDNA or gDNA used as material had been derived from T cells, B-cell-depleted T cells, or PBMCs.

Authors' analysis steps: It was from reference gene primer amplification that nucleated cell counts were estimated. Some clones are missing from TCRdb's copy, which holds only in-frame ones; the method was immunoSEQ multiplex PCR. V and J calls plus clone size are reproduced from that table; the DNA served to infer D and trimming. The sample contains some 120,000 clones, nearly 90% of which appear only once. This CDR3 is 14 amino acids long. Germline V gives CDR1 ENHRY, CDR2 SYGVKD. With V trimmed by 6 bases and J by 4 bases, 3 bases remained unmatched. The receptor's source is a woman older than 75 with acute or convalescent COVID-19. V usage is TRBV10-3 and J usage is TRBJ2-1; the match to TRBD2 covers 10 bases. Sequencing input: peripheral blood. CDR3 coding DNA: TGTGCCATCAGCGGGACTAGCGAATACAATGAGCAGTTCTTC. Amino acids: CAISGTSEYNEQFF.